Shown below are 20 T cell receptor beta chains from a single sample sequenced in a study of blood T cells in healthy people across ages. A J-beta primer mix and a sample-barcoded 5' primer were used in a second PCR of about 7 to 12 cycles. Via MiXCR, TCRdb re-called the 5' RACE reads, giving one row per CDR3 protein. The table includes about 500,000 distinct CDR3 sequences, less than 25% detected once. These data were likewise used in another study, on T cells of mothers and their children.

Sequences were obtained from blood. The receptors were gathered from a boy younger than 18 in good health.

The V call is TRBV6-5, the J call TRBJ2-7, with D possibly called TRBD1 or TRBD2 (5 bases each). With 2 bases removed from V and 0 bases from J, the gap between germline ends came to 11 bases. Germline-derived CDR1 and CDR2 are MNHEY and SVGAGI. The CDR3 is made up of 15 amino acids. The CDR3 region is CASSYRGRLSYEQYF. Written as DNA, the CDR3 is TGTGCCAGCAGTTACCGGGGACGGCTCTCCTACGAGCAGTACTTC.

This clonotype was picked up a small number of times. The chain couples TRBV29-1 to TRBJ1-1; D possibly corresponds to TRBD1 (6 bases). This CDR3 is built from 14 residues. Germline assignment: CDR1 SQVTM and CDR2 ANQGSEA. V lost 6 bases, J lost 1 base, and 15 bases lay in between. CDR3 residues: CSVGGGAWNTEAFF. The CDR3, as DNA: TGCAGCGTGGGGGGGGGCGCGTGGAACACTGAAGCTTTCTTT.

The rearrangement joins TRBV28 to TRBJ1-1; D is ambiguous. The CDR3 totals 13 residues. V lost 9 bases, J lost 4 bases, and 15 bases lay in between. Germline assignment: CDR1 MDHEN and CDR2 SYDVKM. The CDR3 nucleotides are TGTGCCAGTTTATTTCGGGTGAGCACTGAAGCTTTCTTT. It yields the protein CASLFRVSTEAFF.

V usage is TRBV24-1 and J usage is TRBJ1-2; 7 bases map to TRBD1. The germline CDR1 and CDR2 sequences are KGHDR and SFDVKD. With V trimmed by 4 bases and J by 8 bases, 3 bases remained unmatched. The CDR3 is 12 residues long. The CDR3 sequence: CATSDPGGGYTF. CDR3 sequence (DNA): TGTGCCACCAGTGACCCAGGGGGGGGCTACACCTTC.

The chain links TRBV7-2 to TRBJ2-1; 9 bases align to TRBD2. CDR3 length: 15 amino acids. V lost 2 bases, J lost 6 bases, and 5 bases stayed unmatched. Looked up from germline, CDR1 is SGHTA and CDR2 is FQGNSA. CDR3 DNA: TGTGCCAGCAGCTTACTAGCGGGAAACTCCAATGAGCAGTTCTTC. Amino acids: CASSLLAGNSNEQFF.

This chain connects TRBV14 to TRBJ2-3; D gene uncertain. V was cut by 1 base and J by 0 bases, with 11 bases left in between. The CDR3 runs 16 residues. Germline V gives CDR1 SGHDN, CDR2 FVKESK. This CDR3 reads CASSQASGWSTDTQYF. The CDR3 nucleotides are TGTGCCAGCAGCCAAGCTTCGGGTTGGAGCACAGATACGCAGTATTTT.

This chain joins TRBV7-3 and TRBJ2-2, with 7 nucleotides matching TRBD1. The CDR3 is made up of 14 amino acids. Unmatched junction bases numbered 5, after V lost 7 bases and J lost 3 bases. CDR1 and CDR2 from the germline V gene are SGHTA and FQGTGA. This CDR3 is CASKGGADTGELFF. CDR3 DNA: TGTGCCAGCAAAGGGGGCGCGGACACCGGGGAGCTGTTTTTT.

The chain carries TRBV5-1 and TRBJ1-4, with TRBD1 identical over 8 bases. Germline CDR1 is SGHRS and CDR2 is YFSETQ. After removal of 4 bases from V and 8 bases from J, the junction contained 7 bases not matched to a gene. This CDR3 has 14 amino acids. The CDR3 DNA follows: TGCGCCAGCAGCATGACAGGGGACTACGAAAAACTGTTTTTT. This sequence encodes CASSMTGDYEKLFF. Full variable domain (outside the CDR3, taken from reference TRBV5-1 and TRBJ1-4): KAGVTQTPRYLIKTRGQQVTLSCSPISGHRSVSWYQQTPGQGLQFLFEYFSETQRNKGNFPGRFSGRQFSNSRSEMNVSTLELGDSALYLCASSMTGDYEKLFFGSGTQLSVL.

This clonotype was counted only a few times. The chain employs TRBV6-1 and TRBJ2-1; D is undetermined. With 7 bases removed from V and 5 bases from J, the gap between germline ends came to 12 bases. Germline V gene lookup returns CDR1 MNHNS and CDR2 SASEGT. This CDR3 region has 13 residues. CDR3 residues: CASTETNNNEQFF. DNA for the CDR3: TGTGCCAGCACCGAGACAAACAACAATGAGCAGTTCTTC.

This chain connects TRBV20-1 to TRBJ2-1; 8 bases align to TRBD2. The CDR3 spans 14 residues. Germline CDR1 DFQATT, CDR2 SNEGSKA (reference sequence). The CDR3 coding sequence is TGCAGGGGAGCGGGGGAGAACTCCTACAATGAGCAGTTCTTC. It encodes CRGAGENSYNEQFF.

In this sample, this clonotype turned up a few times. This rearrangement joins TRBV5-1 to TRBJ2-5, with TRBD1 identical over 8 bases. From germline, CDR1 is SGHRS and CDR2 YFSETQ. V shed 4 bases and J 4 bases; nucleotides not matched to a gene: 6. CDR3 length: 14 amino acids. The CDR3, as DNA: TGCGCCAGCAGCAAGACAGGGGCGGGAGAGACCCAGTACTTC. Translating gives CASSKTGAGETQYF.

The V and J genes are TRBV7-3 and TRBJ2-2, with a weak D call TRBD1 (5 bases). V lost 5 bases and J lost 4, with 11 bases in between. This CDR3 spans 14 amino acids. Germline V gene sequence: CDR1 SGHTA, CDR2 FQGTGA. The DNA of the CDR3 is TGTGCCAGCAGCAATACCCAGGGCACCGGGGAGCTGTTTTTT. Encoded protein: CASSNTQGTGELFF.

This clonotype was observed a few times. An end of the junction does not agree with germline; a read error may underlie this. V and J are TRBV20-1 and TRBJ2-3; D tentatively reads TRBD1 or TRBD2 (5 bases each). Germline CDR1 DFQATT, CDR2 SNEGSKA (reference sequence). There are 12 residues in the CDR3. The CDR3 DNA reads as TGCAGTGCTGGAGAGGGGAGAGATACGCAGTATTTT. It yields the protein CSAGEGRDTQYF.

This clonotype has more than one count but fewer than ten. The chain combines TRBV5-6 with TRBJ2-7, with D possibly matching TRBD1 (5 bases). V dropped 3 bases and J dropped 7 bases, with 14 bases sitting between them. Germline lookup yields CDR1 SGHDT and CDR2 YYEEEE. The CDR3 sequence is 13 residues long. CDR3 nucleotide sequence: TGTGCCAGCAGCTATTCCAGGGTCGTTGAGCAGTACTTC. Its translation is CASSYSRVVEQYF.

V is TRBV7-9 and J is TRBJ2-7; a weak D match, TRBD2 (5 bases). V lost 0 bases and J lost 4, with 13 bases in between. Germline V gives CDR1 SEHNR, CDR2 FQNEAQ (reference sequence). This CDR3 spans 15 amino acids. CDR3 in amino acids: CASSLALGVLYEQYF. The CDR3 nucleotides are TGTGCCAGCAGCTTAGCGTTGGGAGTACTATACGAGCAGTACTTC. Supplemented by reference TRBV7-9 and TRBJ2-7, the full variable domain reads DTGVSQNPRHKITKRGQNVTFRCDPISEHNRLYWYRQTLGQGPEFLTYFQNEAQLEKSRLLSDRFSAERPKGSFSTLEIQRTEQGDSAMYLCASSLALGVLYEQYFGPGTRLTVT.

This clonotype was picked up a small number of times. This rearrangement joins TRBV5-1 to TRBJ2-1; 8 bases match TRBD1. V dropped 4 bases and J dropped 6; count of bases not matched to a gene: 6. The CDR3 is made up of 14 amino acids. Germline V gene lookup returns CDR1 SGHRS and CDR2 YFSETQ. The DNA of the CDR3 is TGCGCCAGCAGCCCCCGGGACAGGTTCAATGAGCAGTTCTTC. Translation gives CASSPRDRFNEQFF.

Only a few counts were recorded for this clonotype. The J gene is TRBJ2-6, the V gene TRBV28; TRBD1 agrees at 11 bases. The V segment lost 7 bases and the J segment 2 bases; nucleotides outside the gene matches: 13. The CDR3 has 19 residues. From germline, CDR1 is MDHEN and CDR2 SYDVKM. Here the CDR3 DNA reads TGTGCCAGCACCCAGACCGGGACAGGGGGACGCACTGGGGCCAACGTCCTGACTTTC. Encoded protein: CASTQTGTGGRTGANVLTF.

The table lists this clonotype with a few counts. The CDR3 protein is CSPTDTQYF. In nucleotides, the CDR3 is TGCAGTCCCACAGATACGCAGTATTTT. V usage is TRBV20-1 and J usage is TRBJ2-3; D is unresolved. From germline, CDR1 is DFQATT and CDR2 SNEGSKA (reference sequence). V lost 8 bases to trimming and J lost 2 bases, with 2 bases between them. This CDR3 has 9 residues.

As to this clonotype: A much larger clone differs from this one at a single base, so this may be a read error. Since the CDR3 does not end with the conserved phenylalanine or tryptophan, this likely comes from a read error. The chain links TRBV20-1 to TRBJ2-5, with unresolved D. Trimming cost V 7 bases and J 5 bases, with 11 bases left between them. From germline, CDR1 is DFQATT and CDR2 SNEGSKA (reference sequence). The CDR3 extends over 11 amino acids. In nucleotides, the CDR3 is TGCAGTGTTTCTGACCGGGAGACCCAGTACCTC. It translates to CSVSDRETQYL.

This chain uses TRBV28 with TRBJ1-5; perhaps TRBD1 as D (6 bases). Germline values: CDR1 MDHEN, CDR2 SYDVKM. The CDR3 is 18 residues long. Trimming pared 7 bases from V and 3 bases from J, leaving 25 bases between. For the CDR3, the DNA is TGTGCCAGCAAAATAAGGGTCCAAGCGGGGGGCCACAATCAGCCCCAGCATTTT. This codes for CASKIRVQAGGHNQPQHF. Full variable domain (rest looked up from reference TRBV28 and TRBJ1-5): DVKVTQSSRYLVKRTGEKVFLECVQDMDHENMFWYRQDPGLGLRLIYFSYDVKMKEKGDIPEGYSVSREKKERFSLILESASTNQTSMYLCASKIRVQAGGHNQPQHFGDGTRLSIL.